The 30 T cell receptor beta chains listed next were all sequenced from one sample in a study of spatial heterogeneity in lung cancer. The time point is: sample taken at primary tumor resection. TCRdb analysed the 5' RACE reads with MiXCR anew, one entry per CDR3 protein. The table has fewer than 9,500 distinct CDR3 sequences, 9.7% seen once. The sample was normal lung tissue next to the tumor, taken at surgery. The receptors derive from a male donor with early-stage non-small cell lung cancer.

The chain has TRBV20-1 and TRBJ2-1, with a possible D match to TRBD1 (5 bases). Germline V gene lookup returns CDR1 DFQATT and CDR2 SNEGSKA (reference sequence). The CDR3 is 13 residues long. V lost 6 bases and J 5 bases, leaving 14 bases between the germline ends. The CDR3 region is CSAHTGPDNEQFF. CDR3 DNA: TGCAGTGCCCACACAGGTCCAGACAATGAGCAGTTCTTC.

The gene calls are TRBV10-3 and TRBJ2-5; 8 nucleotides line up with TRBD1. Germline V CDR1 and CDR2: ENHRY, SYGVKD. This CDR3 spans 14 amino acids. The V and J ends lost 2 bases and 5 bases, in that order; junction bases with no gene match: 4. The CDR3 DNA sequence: TGTGCCATCAGTGAGATGGCAGGGGGCGAGACCCAGTACTTC. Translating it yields CAISEMAGGETQYF.

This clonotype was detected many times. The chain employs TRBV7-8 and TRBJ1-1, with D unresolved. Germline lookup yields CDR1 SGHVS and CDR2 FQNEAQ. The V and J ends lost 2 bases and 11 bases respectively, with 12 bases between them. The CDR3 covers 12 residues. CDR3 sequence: CASSLTSVGAFF. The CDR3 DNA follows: TGTGCCAGCAGCTTAACCTCCGTTGGGGCTTTCTTT.

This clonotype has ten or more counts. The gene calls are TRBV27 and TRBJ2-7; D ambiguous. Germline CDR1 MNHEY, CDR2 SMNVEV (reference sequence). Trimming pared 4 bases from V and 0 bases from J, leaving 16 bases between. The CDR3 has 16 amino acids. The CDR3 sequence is CASSSVTWPPSYEQYF. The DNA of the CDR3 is TGTGCCAGCAGTTCCGTGACATGGCCCCCCTCCTACGAGCAGTACTTC.

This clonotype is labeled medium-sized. The CDR3 is CASSLEGRYGEKLFF. The CDR3 DNA is TGCGCCAGCAGCTTGGAGGGCCGTTATGGGGAAAAACTGTTTTTT. The chain couples TRBV5-1 to TRBJ1-4; no clear D gene. The CDR3 is 15 residues long. V was clipped by 0 bases and J by 8 bases, with 14 bases between them. CDR1 and CDR2 (germline): SGHRS, YFSETQ.

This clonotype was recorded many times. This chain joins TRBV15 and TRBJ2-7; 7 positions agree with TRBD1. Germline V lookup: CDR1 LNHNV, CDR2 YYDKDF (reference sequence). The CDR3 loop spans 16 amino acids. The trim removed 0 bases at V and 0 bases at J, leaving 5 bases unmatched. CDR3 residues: CATSRDLGTVSYEQYF. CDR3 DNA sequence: TGTGCCACCAGCAGAGATCTGGGGACAGTCTCCTACGAGCAGTACTTC.

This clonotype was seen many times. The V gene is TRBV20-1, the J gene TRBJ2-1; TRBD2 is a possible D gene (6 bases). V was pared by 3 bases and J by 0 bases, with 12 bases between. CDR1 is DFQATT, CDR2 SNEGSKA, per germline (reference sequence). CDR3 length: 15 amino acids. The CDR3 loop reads CSASKGLDSYNEQFF. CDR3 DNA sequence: TGCAGTGCTAGCAAGGGACTGGACTCCTACAATGAGCAGTTCTTC.

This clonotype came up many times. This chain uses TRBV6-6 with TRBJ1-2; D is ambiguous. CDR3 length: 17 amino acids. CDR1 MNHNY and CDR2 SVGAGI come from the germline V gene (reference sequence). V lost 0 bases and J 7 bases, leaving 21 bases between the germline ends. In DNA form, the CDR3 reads TGTGCCAGCAGTTACTCGAAAGGGCCGGTTCTGATACTTGGCTACACCTTC. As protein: CASSYSKGPVLILGYTF.

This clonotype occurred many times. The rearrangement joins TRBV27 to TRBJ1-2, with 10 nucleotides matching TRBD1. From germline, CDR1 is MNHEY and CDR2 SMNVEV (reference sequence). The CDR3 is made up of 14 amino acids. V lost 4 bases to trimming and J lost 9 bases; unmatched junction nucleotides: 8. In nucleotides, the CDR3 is TGTGCCAGCAGTTCCTCCGGGACAGGGGTGAGCTACACCTTC. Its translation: CASSSSGTGVSYTF.

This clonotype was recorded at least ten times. This chain's CDR3 is CASSLEPPPDYEQYF. In DNA form, the CDR3 reads TGCGCCAGCAGCTTGGAACCCCCCCCGGACTACGAGCAGTACTTC. The V and J genes are TRBV5-1 and TRBJ2-7; the D is unclear. Trimming cost V 0 bases and J 3 bases, with 13 bases left between them. CDR1 and CDR2 from the germline V gene are SGHRS and YFSETQ. This CDR3 is built from 15 residues.

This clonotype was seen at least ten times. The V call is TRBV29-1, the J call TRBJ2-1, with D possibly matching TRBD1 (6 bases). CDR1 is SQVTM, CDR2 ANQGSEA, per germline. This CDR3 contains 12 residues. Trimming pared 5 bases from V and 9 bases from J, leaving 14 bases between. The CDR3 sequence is CSVLGGRPEQFF. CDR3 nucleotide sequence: TGCAGCGTTCTTGGGGGCAGGCCTGAGCAGTTCTTC.

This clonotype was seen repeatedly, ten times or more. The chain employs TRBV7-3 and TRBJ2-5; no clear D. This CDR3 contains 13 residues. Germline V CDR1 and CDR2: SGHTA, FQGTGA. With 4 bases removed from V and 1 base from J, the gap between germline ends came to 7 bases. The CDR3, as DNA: TGTGCCAGCAGCTCTAATCCCCAAGAGACCCAGTACTTC. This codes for CASSSNPQETQYF.

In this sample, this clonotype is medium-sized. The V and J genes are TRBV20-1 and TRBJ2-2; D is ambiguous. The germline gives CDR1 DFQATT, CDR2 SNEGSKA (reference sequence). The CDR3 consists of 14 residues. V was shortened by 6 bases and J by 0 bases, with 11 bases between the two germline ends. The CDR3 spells CSASKDANTGELFF. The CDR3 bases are TGCAGTGCAAGCAAAGACGCGAACACCGGGGAGCTGTTTTTT.

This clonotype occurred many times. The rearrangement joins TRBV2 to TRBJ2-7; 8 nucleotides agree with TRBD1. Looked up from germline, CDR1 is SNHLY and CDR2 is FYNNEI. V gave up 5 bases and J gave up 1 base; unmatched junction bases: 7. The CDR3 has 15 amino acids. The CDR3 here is CASSPRTGMSYEQYF. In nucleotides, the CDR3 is TGTGCCAGCAGTCCACGGACAGGGATGTCCTACGAGCAGTACTTC.

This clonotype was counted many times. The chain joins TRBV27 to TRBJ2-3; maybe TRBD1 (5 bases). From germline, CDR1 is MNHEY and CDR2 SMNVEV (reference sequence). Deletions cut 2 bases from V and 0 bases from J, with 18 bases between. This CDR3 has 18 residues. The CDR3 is CASSLLGPTVTSTDTQYF. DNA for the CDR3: TGTGCCAGCAGTTTACTCGGCCCGACAGTAACTAGCACAGATACGCAGTATTTT.

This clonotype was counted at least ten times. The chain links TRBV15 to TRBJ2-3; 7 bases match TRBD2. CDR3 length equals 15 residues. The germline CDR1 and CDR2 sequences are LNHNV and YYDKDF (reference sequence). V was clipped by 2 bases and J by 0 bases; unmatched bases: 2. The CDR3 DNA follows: TGTGCCACCAGCAGACTAGCGGTTAGCACAGATACGCAGTATTTT. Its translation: CATSRLAVSTDTQYF.

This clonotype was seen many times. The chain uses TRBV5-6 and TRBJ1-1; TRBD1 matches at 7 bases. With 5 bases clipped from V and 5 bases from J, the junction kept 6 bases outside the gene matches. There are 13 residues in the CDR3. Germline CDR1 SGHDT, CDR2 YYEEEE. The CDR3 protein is CASRLTGFTEAFF. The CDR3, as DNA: TGTGCCAGCAGGCTGACAGGGTTTACTGAAGCTTTCTTT.

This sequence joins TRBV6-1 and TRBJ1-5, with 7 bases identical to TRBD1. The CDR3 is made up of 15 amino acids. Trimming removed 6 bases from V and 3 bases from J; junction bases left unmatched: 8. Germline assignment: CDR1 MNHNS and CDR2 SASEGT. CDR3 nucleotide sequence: TGTGCCAGCAGATTGGTAGGGGGCTTCAATCAGCCCCAGCATTTT. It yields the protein CASRLVGGFNQPQHF.

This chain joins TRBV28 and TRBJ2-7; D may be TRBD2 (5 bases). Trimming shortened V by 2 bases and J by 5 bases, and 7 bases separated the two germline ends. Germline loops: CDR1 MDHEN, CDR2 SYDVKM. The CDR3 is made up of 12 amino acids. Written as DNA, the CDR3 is TGTGCCAGCAGTTTACCGGGGAACGAGCAGTACGTC. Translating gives CASSLPGNEQYV.

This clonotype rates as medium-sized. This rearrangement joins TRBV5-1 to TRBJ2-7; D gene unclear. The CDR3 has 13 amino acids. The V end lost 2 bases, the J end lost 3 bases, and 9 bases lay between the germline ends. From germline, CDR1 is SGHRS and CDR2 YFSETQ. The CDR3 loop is CASSFGPRYEQYF. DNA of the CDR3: TGCGCCAGCAGCTTCGGACCCCGCTACGAGCAGTACTTC.

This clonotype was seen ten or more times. The DNA for the CDR3 is TGTGCCAGCAGTTTGCAGACAGCAATAGATACGCAGTATTTT. It encodes CASSLQTAIDTQYF. V and J are TRBV27 and TRBJ2-3, with D possibly being TRBD1 (5 bases). V was pared by 3 bases and J by 5 bases, with 12 bases between. There are 14 residues in the CDR3. The germline V gene has CDR1 MNHEY and CDR2 SMNVEV (reference sequence).

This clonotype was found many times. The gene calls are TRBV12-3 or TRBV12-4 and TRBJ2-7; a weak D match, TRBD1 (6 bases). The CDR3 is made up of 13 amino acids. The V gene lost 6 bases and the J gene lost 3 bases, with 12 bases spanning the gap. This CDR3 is CASREAGVYEQYF. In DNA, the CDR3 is TGTGCCAGCAGGGAGGCAGGGGTCTACGAGCAGTACTTC.

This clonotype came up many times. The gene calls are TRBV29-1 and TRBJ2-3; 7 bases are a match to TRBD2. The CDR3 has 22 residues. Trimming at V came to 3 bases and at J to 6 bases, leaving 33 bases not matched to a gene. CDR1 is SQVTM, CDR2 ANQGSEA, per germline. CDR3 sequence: CSVEMGAVPGPMTSSLSDTQYF. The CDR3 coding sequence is TGCAGCGTTGAGATGGGCGCCGTCCCCGGCCCGATGACTAGCAGTTTATCTGATACGCAGTATTTT.

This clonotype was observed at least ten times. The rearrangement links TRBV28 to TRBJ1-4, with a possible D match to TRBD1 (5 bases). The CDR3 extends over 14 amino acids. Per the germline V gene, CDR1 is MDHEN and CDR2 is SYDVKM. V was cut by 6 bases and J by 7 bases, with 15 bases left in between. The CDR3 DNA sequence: TGTGCCAGCAGGGGGACGGCGAGGGGTGAAAAACTGTTTTTT. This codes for CASRGTARGEKLFF.

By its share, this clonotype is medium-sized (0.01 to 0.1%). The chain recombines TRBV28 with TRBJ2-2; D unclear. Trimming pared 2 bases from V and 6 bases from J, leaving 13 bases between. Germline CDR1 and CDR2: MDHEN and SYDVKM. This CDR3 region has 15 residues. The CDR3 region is CASSLGSSQSGELFF. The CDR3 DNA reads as TGTGCCAGCAGTTTAGGGTCGAGCCAGTCCGGGGAGCTGTTTTTT.

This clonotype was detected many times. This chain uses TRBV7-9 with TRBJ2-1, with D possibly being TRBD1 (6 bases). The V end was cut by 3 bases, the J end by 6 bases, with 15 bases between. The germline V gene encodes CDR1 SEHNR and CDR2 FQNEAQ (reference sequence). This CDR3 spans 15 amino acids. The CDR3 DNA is TGTGCCAGCAGCTTTCCCCAGGGGTTTGTCAATGAGCAGTTCTTC. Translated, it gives CASSFPQGFVNEQFF.

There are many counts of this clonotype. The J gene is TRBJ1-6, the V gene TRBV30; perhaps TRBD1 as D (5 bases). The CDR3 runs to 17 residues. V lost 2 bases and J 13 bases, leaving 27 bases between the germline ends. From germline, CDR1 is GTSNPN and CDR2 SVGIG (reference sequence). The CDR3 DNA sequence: TGTGCCTGGAGTACAACCCTTGACCCCCGAGGGGTCGGGCCCCTCCACTTT. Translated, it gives CAWSTTLDPRGVGPLHF.

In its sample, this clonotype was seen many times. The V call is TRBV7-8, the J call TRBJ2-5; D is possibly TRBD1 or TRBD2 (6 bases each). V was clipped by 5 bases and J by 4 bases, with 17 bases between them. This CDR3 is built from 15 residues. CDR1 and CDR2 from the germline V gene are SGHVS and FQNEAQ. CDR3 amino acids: CASSPVLGGRETQYF. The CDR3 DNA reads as TGTGCCAGCAGCCCCGTTCTAGGGGGGAGAGAGACCCAGTACTTC.

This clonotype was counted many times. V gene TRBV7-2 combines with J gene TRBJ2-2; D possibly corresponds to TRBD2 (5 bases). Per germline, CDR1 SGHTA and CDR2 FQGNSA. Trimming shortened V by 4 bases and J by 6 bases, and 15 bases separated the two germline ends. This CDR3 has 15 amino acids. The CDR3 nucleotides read TGTGCCAGCAGCTCTGCTGGGAGCGGTCCCGGGGAGCTGTTTTTT. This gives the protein CASSSAGSGPGELFF.

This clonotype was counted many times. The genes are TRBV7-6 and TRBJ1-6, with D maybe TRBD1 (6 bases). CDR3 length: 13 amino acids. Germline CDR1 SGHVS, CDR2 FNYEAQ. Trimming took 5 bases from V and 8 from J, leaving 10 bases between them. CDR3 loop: CASSTRQDSPLHF. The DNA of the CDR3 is TGTGCCAGCAGCACCCGACAGGATTCACCCCTCCACTTT.